This TCR beta chain was retrieved from a study of T-cell memory formation after mild COVID-19. The V gene end was trimmed by 1 base and the J gene end by 6 bases; junction bases not matched to a gene: 17. CDR3 length: 19 amino acids. Germline CDR1 reads SGHTA; CDR2 reads FQGTGA. TCRdb passed the 5' RACE reads through MiXCR, listing each CDR3 protein once. The sample lists fewer than 450,000 distinct CDR3 sequences; roughly 20% were seen once. Study conclusions and caveats: There was a balanced CD4/CD8 profile in clones contracting day 15 to 85, and later expanders leaned CD4+.

This clonotype showed up many times. Its target is unknown. This TCR was sampled from an adult woman who had mild COVID-19 (a few samples of this study predate the infection). Cell type and time point are not known. J is TRBJ2-2 and V is TRBV7-3; 7 positions match TRBD1. The sample comprised PBMCs or a T cell subset sorted from them (not recorded which). CDR3 residues: CASSLRGQAGKSMAGELFF. CDR3 sequence (DNA): TGTGCCAGCAGCTTAAGAGGACAGGCGGGCAAGTCGATGGCCGGGGAGCTGTTTTTT.